This T cell receptor beta chain was captured by sequencing in a study of control samples from healthy donors and cancer patients. Here immunoSEQ multiplex PCR was the method, and the copy in TCRdb shows in-frame clones only, minus some. Found here are 100,000 to 150,000 clones, roughly 92% of them singletons; the top ten hold 0.58%. Between the trimmed V and J ends, which lost 0 bases and 7 bases, there was a span of 12 bases. Per the germline V gene, CDR1 is LGHNA and CDR2 is YSLEER. This CDR3 spans 14 amino acids. The sequenced sample consisted of PBMCs. The chain couples TRBV4-3 to TRBJ2-5; possible D gene TRBD2, 5 bases. The TCR was taken from a man older than 75 with head and neck cancer. This chain's CDR3 is CASSQDGLTRTQYF. The CDR3 DNA sequence: TGCGCCAGCAGCCAAGACGGTCTAACTAGGACCCAGTACTTC.